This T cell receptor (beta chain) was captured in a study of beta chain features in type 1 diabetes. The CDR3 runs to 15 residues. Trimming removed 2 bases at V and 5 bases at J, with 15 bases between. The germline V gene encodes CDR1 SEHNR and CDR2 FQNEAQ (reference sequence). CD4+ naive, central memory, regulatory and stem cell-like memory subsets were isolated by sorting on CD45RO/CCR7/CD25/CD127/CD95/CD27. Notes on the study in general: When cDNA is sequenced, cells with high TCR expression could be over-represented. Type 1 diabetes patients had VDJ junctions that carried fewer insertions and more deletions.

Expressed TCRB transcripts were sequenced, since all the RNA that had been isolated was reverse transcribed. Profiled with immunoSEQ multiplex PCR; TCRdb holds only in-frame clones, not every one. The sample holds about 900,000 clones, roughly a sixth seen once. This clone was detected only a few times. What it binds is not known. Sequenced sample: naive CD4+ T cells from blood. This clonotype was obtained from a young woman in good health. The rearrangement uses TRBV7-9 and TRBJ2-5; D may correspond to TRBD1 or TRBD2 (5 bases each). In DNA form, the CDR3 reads TGTGCCAGCAGCTTAACTCGGGGCAATGGGGAGACCCAGTACTTC. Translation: CASSLTRGNGETQYF.